This TCR beta chain was identified in a study of cytomegalovirus exposure and HLA in healthy donors. V dropped 2 bases and J dropped 1 base, with 15 bases sitting between them. Germline loops: CDR1 SGDLS, CDR2 YYNGEE. The CDR3 has 16 amino acids. Points from the study as a whole: Prior analysis indicated that the majority of TCR beta V segments exhibited productivity approximately 87% or approximately 30% of the time.

When sampled, the donors appeared nominally healthy, though they likely had unrecorded immune exposures. The study ran its PCR with 60 Vbeta and 13 Jbeta primers. TCRdb's copy holds only in-frame clones and misses some; the assay was immunoSEQ multiplex PCR. The repertoire consists of about 190,000 clones, with 73% occurring once and the leading ten covering approximately 1.8%. To note about this clone: Its specificity is not known.

The specimen sequenced was PBMCs. V is TRBV9 and J is TRBJ1-2; D gene uncertain. The source of this sequence is a woman between 25 and 40 years old in good health and CMV-seronegative. CDR3 sequence (DNA): TGTGCCAGCAGCGTCAATCCTCGGAGGGATAACTATGGCTACACCTTC. Protein sequence: CASSVNPRRDNYGYTF.